Shown below are 11 T cell receptor beta chains from a single sample sequenced in a study of blood T cells in healthy people across ages (dated by TCRdb to between 2014 and 2017). The method behind the library was 5' RACE. TCRdb names Illumina HiSeq 2500 as the instrument used. The second PCR ran for roughly 7 to 12 cycles and used a J-beta primer mix along with a sample-barcoded 5' primer. Using fastp trimming at Q25 and MiXCR clonotype assembly, TCRdb reanalyzed the public sequencing data and kept in-frame beta chains. CDR3 protein sequences are deduplicated, and each keeps its most common genes and DNA. The sample contains 590,000 or so distinct CDR3 sequences, roughly 31% of them found a single time. The ten largest clones add up to around 14% of the sample. The sequenced sample consisted of blood. The receptors here all came from a woman of 80 years or more in good health.

There are many counts of this clonotype. The chain joins TRBV20-1 to TRBJ2-7; 9 bases agree with TRBD1. The CDR3 is 13 amino acids. CDR1 is DFQATT, CDR2 SNEGSKA, per germline (reference sequence). J lost 7 bases, V lost 5 bases, and 9 bases had no gene match. The CDR3 DNA follows: TGCAGTGCTGTCCCGGGACAGGGAGATGAGCAGTACTTC. Translating gives CSAVPGQGDEQYF.

The chain couples TRBV20-1 to TRBJ2-7; TRBD2 agrees at 12 bases. The DNA end is a closer match to TRBJ2-5, so the J assignment may be wrong. CDR1 is DFQATT, CDR2 SNEGSKA, per germline (reference sequence). The CDR3 contains 15 residues. The CDR3 region is CSAMDLAGGLETQYF. Here the CDR3 DNA reads TGCAGTGCTATGGATCTAGCGGGGGGGCTGGAGACCCAGTACTTC.

This clonotype has at least ten counts. This chain uses TRBV29-1 with TRBJ1-2; maybe TRBD1 (5 bases). Trimming stripped 7 bases from V and 0 bases from J, with 12 bases between. The CDR3 has 13 residues. Germline CDR1 and CDR2: SQVTM and ANQGSEA. In DNA, the CDR3 is TGCAGCGCCCCAGGGAGAACTAACTATGGCTACACCTTC. It translates to CSAPGRTNYGYTF. Based on the CDR3 plus reference TRBV29-1 and TRBJ1-2, the full variable domain is SAVISQKPSRDICQRGTSLTIQCQVDSQVTMMFWYRQQPGQSLTLIATANQGSEATYESGFVIDKFPISRPNLTFSTLTVSNMSPEDSSIYLCSAPGRTNYGYTFGSGTRLTVV.

This clonotype was recorded many times. This chain links TRBV3-1 with TRBJ1-2; 7 bases agree with TRBD1. Losses at the gene ends were 3 bases for V and 8 bases for J; bases not matched to a gene: 12. CDR3 length: 15 amino acids. Germline lookup yields CDR1 LGHDT and CDR2 YNNKEL (reference sequence). The CDR3: CASSQATGSNRGYTF. The DNA of the CDR3 is TGTGCCAGCAGCCAGGCGACAGGGAGCAATCGGGGCTACACCTTC.

The chain uses TRBV11-2 and TRBJ2-5; TRBD1 matches at 12 bases. The J segment lost 2 bases and the V segment lost 5 bases, leaving 6 bases of the junction unmatched. Germline V gene lookup returns CDR1 SGHAT and CDR2 FQNNGV. The CDR3 loop spans 16 amino acids. For the CDR3, the DNA is TGTGCCAGCAGCGGGGGGGACAGGGGGCCTCAAGAGACCCAGTACTTC. Protein: CASSGGDRGPQETQYF. Looking up the rest from reference TRBV11-2 and TRBJ2-5 gives the full variable domain: EAGVAQSPRYKIIEKRQSVAFWCNPISGHATLYWYQQILGQGPKLLIQFQNNGVVDDSQLPKDRFSAERLKGVDSTLKIQPAKLEDSAVYLCASSGGDRGPQETQYFGPGTRLLVL.

This clonotype has at least ten counts. The chain uses TRBV5-4 and TRBJ2-7; maybe TRBD1 (5 bases). The germline V gene encodes CDR1 SGHNT and CDR2 YYREEE (reference sequence). Trimming shortened V by 0 bases and J by 3 bases, and 7 bases separated the two germline ends. The CDR3 spans 13 residues. The CDR3 sequence: CASSLATGYEQYF. CDR3 in DNA: TGTGCCAGCAGCTTGGCTACAGGCTACGAGCAGTACTTC.

This clonotype showed up just a few times. The V call is TRBV5-4, the J call TRBJ2-2, with a weak D call TRBD1 (6 bases). Looked up from germline, CDR1 is SGHNT and CDR2 is YYREEE (reference sequence). Trimming left V 0 bases short and J 4 bases short, with 13 bases between. The CDR3 runs 16 residues. CDR3 coding DNA: TGTGCCAGCAGCTTGGGGCCAGGGGATGGCACCGGGGAGCTGTTTTTT. It is translated as CASSLGPGDGTGELFF.

The chain couples TRBV10-3 to TRBJ2-3, with 10 bases aligning to TRBD2. CDR3 length equals 16 residues. V lost 10 bases, J lost 0 bases, and 10 bases stayed unmatched. Germline V gives CDR1 ENHRY, CDR2 SYGVKD. CDR3 residues: CATAAAGGRSTDTQYF. CDR3 bases: TGTGCCACGGCGGCAGCGGGGGGGCGAAGCACAGATACGCAGTATTTT.

The chain is built from TRBV6-5 and TRBJ1-2; the D is unclear. Germline V gene sequence: CDR1 MNHEY, CDR2 SVGAGI. This CDR3 spans 13 amino acids. V dropped 6 bases and J dropped 4 bases, with 12 bases sitting between them. The CDR3 protein is CASRLDGSYGYTF. The CDR3 nucleotides read TGTGCCAGCAGGCTCGACGGAAGCTATGGCTACACCTTC.

Ten or more counts support this clonotype. CDR3 in DNA: TGTGCCAGCAGCTTAGATAGAGTAGCGTACAATGAGCAGTTCTTC. Translated: CASSLDRVAYNEQFF. The chain couples TRBV11-2 to TRBJ2-1; a weak D match, TRBD2 (5 bases). V lost 0 bases and J lost 4, with 10 bases in between. CDR1 and CDR2 from the germline V gene are SGHAT and FQNNGV. The CDR3 has 15 amino acids.

The sample holds a few counts of this clonotype. The chain links TRBV27 to TRBJ1-1, with D possibly being TRBD1 (5 bases). CDR1 MNHEY and CDR2 SMNVEV come from the germline V gene (reference sequence). The CDR3 consists of 12 residues. The V end lost 0 bases, the J end lost 8 bases, and 7 bases lay between the germline ends. The CDR3 region has the DNA TGTGCCAGCAGTTTATCGAAGGGGGAAGCTTTCTTT. It codes for CASSLSKGEAFF.